This entry lists 11 T cell receptor beta chains sequenced from one sample in a study of CD8 T cells in Susac syndrome. RNA totalling about 0.45 to 1 ug underwent reverse transcription with random hexamers. TCRdb ran MiXCR on the immunoSEQ multiplex PCR reads and lists one entry per CDR3 protein. Here the sample spans about 180,000 distinct CDR3 sequences, about 93% being singletons. Material for sequencing was CD4+ T cells from PBMCs. These receptors were obtained from a human donor with Susac syndrome.

The J gene is TRBJ2-5, the V gene TRBV7-2; the D call may be TRBD1 or TRBD2 (5 bases each). CDR3 length: 14 residues. Germline loops: CDR1 SGHTA, CDR2 FQGNSA. Trimming shortened V by 1 base and J by 1 base, and 7 bases separated the two germline ends. DNA for the CDR3: TGTGCCAGCAGCTTAGATGGGGGCCAAGAGACCCAGTACTTC. This codes for CASSLDGGQETQYF.

The chain recombines TRBV29-1 with TRBJ1-2, with unresolved D. Trimming cost V 3 bases and J 1 base, with 3 bases left between them. The CDR3 is 11 residues long. Germline CDR1 SQVTM, CDR2 ANQGSEA. CDR3 DNA sequence: TGCAGCGTTGACAATAACTATGGCTACACCTTC. This codes for CSVDNNYGYTF.

The chain uses TRBV12-3 or TRBV12-4 and TRBJ1-6, with 9 bases lining up with TRBD1. V was clipped by 4 bases and J by 10 bases; unmatched bases: 2. CDR3 size: 13 residues. CDR3 sequence: CASSWDRESPLHF. Here the CDR3 DNA reads TGTGCCAGCAGTTGGGACAGGGAATCACCCCTCCACTTT.

The chain links TRBV20-1 to TRBJ2-5; TRBD2 aligns across 14 bases. The CDR3 extends over 15 amino acids. V gave up 1 base and J gave up 4 bases; unmatched junction bases: 2. CDR1 is DFQATT and CDR2 is SNEGSKA in the germline V gene (reference sequence). The CDR3: CSARGGTSGRETQYF. In DNA, the CDR3 is TGCAGTGCTAGAGGAGGGACTAGCGGGAGAGAGACCCAGTACTTC.

The gene calls are TRBV19 and TRBJ1-1; D may be TRBD1 (6 bases). Germline loops: CDR1 LNHDA, CDR2 SQIVND (reference sequence). The CDR3 spans 13 residues. V was clipped by 6 bases and J by 3 bases, with 11 bases between them. The CDR3 DNA sequence: TGTGCCAGTAGCCCCACAGGGCACACTGAAGCTTTCTTT. Its translation is CASSPTGHTEAFF.

This clonotype was seen only a few times. This chain uses TRBV7-8 with TRBJ1-2; D remains ambiguous. The germline V and J ends were trimmed by 1 base and 2 bases, with 5 bases remaining between them. The V gene's germline CDR1 is SGHVS and CDR2 FQNEAQ. The CDR3 loop spans 13 amino acids. Written as DNA, the CDR3 is TGTGCCAGCAGCTTAGGTGGGAACTATGGCTACACCTTC. It translates to CASSLGGNYGYTF.

V is TRBV3-1 and J is TRBJ1-1, with unresolved D. CDR1 LGHDT and CDR2 YNNKEL come from the germline V gene (reference sequence). V lost 1 base to trimming and J lost 1 base, with 4 bases between them. This CDR3 spans 13 amino acids. Here the CDR3 DNA reads TGTGCCAGCAGCCAAGTGGGGAACACTGAAGCTTTCTTT. Its protein is CASSQVGNTEAFF.

This clonotype was observed once. The CDR3 here is CASSQGLEGDTQYF. The CDR3 coding sequence is TGTGCCAGCAGCCAAGGACTAGAGGGGGATACGCAGTATTTT. The rearrangement uses TRBV4-2 and TRBJ2-3; tentatively, D is TRBD2 (6 bases). Between the trimmed V and J ends, which lost 1 base and 6 bases, there was a span of 11 bases. The germline gives CDR1 LGHNA, CDR2 YNFKEQ. The CDR3 spans 14 residues.

The chain's CDR3 is CASSGPKWGNYGYTF. Here the CDR3 DNA reads TGTGCCAGCAGTGGCCCTAAGTGGGGCAACTATGGCTACACCTTC. The chain recombines TRBV28 with TRBJ1-2, with D possibly being TRBD1 (5 bases). The V end was cut by 5 bases, the J end by 2 bases, with 15 bases between. There are 15 residues in the CDR3. Germline V gives CDR1 MDHEN, CDR2 SYDVKM.

This chain links TRBV30 with TRBJ2-3; possibly TRBD2 for D (5 bases). The germline V gene has CDR1 GTSNPN and CDR2 SVGIG (reference sequence). CDR3 length: 16 amino acids. V dropped 0 bases and J dropped 4 bases, with 17 bases sitting between them. This CDR3 is CAWSVLGYGKPDTQYF. CDR3 DNA: TGTGCCTGGAGTGTACTAGGATACGGGAAGCCAGATACGCAGTATTTT. The full variable domain, with the rest looked up from reference TRBV30 and TRBJ2-3, is SQTIHQWPATLVQPVGSPLSLECTVEGTSNPNLYWYRQAAGRGLQLLFYSVGIGQISSEVPQNLSASRPQDRQFILSSKKLLLSDSGFYLCAWSVLGYGKPDTQYFGPGTRLTVL.

V and J are TRBV7-2 and TRBJ2-3; no clear D gene. Per germline, CDR1 SGHTA and CDR2 FQGNSA. The CDR3 length is 15 residues. The ends were cut back, 3 bases at V and 4 bases at J, with 14 bases in the middle. DNA for the CDR3: TGTGCCAGCAGCTTTTCGAGCGACCCCGCAGATACGCAGTATTTT. Its translation: CASSFSSDPADTQYF.